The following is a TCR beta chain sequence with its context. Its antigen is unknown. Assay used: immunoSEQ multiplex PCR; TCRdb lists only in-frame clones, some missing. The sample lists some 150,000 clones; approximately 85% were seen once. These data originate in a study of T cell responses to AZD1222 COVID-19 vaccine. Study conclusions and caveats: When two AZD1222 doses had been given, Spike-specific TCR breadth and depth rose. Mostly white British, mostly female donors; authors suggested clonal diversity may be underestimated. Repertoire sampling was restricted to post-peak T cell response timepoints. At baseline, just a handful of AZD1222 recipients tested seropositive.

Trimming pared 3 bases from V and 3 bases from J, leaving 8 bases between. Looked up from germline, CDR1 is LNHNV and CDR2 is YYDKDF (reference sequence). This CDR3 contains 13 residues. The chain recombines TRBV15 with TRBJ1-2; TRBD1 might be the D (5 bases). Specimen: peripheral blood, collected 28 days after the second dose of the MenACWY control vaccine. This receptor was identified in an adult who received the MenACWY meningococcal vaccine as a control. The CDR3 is CATSRTDHYGYTF. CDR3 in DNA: TGTGCCACCAGCAGGACAGATCACTATGGCTACACCTTC.